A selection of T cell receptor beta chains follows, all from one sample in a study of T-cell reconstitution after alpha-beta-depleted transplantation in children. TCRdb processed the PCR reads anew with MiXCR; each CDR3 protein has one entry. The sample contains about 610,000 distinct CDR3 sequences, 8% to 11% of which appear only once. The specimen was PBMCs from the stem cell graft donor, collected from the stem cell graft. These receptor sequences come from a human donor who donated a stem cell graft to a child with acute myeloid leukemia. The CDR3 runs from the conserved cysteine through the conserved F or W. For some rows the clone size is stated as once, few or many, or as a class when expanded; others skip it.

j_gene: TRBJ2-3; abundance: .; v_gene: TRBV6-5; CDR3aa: CASSLRLAGEDTQYF
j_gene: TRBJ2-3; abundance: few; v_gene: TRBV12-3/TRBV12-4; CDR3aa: CASRSDSTDTQYF
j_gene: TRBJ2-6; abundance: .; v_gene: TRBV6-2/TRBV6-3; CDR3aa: CASSHLPTLTFSGANVLTF
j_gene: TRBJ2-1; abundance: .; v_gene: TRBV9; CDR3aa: CASSVGLEGGEQFF
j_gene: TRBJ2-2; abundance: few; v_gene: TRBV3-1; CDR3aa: CASTLGASNGELFF
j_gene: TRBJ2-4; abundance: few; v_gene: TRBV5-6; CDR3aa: CASSFRQYKNIQYF
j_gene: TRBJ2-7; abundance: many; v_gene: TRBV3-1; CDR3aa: CASSPSGMPYEQYF
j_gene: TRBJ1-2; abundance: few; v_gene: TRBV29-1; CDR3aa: CSATTGTLGNGYTF
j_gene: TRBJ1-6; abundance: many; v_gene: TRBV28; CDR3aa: CASSGGHNSPLHF
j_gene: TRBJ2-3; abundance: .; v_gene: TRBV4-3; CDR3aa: CASSHTLQGNTQYF
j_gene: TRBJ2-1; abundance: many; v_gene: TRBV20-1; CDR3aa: CSARSSGRDNEQFF
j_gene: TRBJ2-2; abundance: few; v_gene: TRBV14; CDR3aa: CASSPHTLTGELFF
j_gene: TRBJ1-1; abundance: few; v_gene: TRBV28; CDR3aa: CASSSPDGRPNTEAFF
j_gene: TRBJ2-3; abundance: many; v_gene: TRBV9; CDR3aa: CASSARGDTQYF
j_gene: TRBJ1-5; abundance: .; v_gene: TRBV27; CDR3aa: CASSPTGNDQPQHF
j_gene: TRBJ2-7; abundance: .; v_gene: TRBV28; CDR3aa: CASNTRTSGRYEQYF
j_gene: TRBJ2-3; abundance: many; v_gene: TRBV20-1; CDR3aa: CSATTSGRGYTQYF
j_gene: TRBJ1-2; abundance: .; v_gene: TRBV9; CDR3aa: CASSVDGGPLPNYGYTF
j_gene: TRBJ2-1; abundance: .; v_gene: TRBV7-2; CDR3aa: CASSLRVRGFQNNEQFF
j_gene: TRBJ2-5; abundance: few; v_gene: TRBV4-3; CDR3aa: CASSQDNGSGETQYF
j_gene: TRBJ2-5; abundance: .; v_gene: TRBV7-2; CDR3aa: CASSRALGTSRETQYF
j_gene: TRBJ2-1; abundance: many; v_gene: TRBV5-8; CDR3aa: CASSSGVAGFYNEQFF
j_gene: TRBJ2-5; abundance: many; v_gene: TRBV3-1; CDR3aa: CASSQRGSWETQYF
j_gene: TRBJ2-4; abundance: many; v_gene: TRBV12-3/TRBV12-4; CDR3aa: CASSLVGTSGVAKNIQYF
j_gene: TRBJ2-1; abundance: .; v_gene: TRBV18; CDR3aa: CASSPKTSGLNEQFF
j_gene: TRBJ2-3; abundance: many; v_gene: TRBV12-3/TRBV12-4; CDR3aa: CASSDRRREVTDTQYF
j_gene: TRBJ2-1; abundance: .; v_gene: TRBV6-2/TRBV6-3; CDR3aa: CASSLFGTSGSNEQFF
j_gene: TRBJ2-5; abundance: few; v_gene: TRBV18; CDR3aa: CASSPPILTTGQETQYF
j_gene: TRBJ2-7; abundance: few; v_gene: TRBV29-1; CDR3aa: CSVTSGRGEQYF
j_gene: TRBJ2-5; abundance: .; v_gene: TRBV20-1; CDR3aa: CSARSGTISDF
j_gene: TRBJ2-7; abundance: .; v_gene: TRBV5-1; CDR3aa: CASSSGLGSSYEQYF
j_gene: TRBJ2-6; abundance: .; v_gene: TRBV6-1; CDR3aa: CASSASAGGANVLTF
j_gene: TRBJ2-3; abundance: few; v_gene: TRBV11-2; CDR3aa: CASSPYSGMETDTQYF
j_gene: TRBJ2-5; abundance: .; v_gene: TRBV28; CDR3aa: CASSHRPDRGFRETQYF
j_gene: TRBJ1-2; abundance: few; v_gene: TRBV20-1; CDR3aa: CSAPAGGGYTF
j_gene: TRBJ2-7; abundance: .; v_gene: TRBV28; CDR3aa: CASSSQSGIYEQYF
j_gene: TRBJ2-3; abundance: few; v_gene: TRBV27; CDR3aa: CASSLGLQGVGGTDTQYF
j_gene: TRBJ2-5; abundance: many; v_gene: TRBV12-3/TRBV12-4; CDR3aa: CASTLGLGHFGPTQETQYF
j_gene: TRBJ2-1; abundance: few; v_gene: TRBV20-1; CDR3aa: CSATRLAGTYNEQFF
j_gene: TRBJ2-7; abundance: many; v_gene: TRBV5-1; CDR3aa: CASKVISSSYEQYF
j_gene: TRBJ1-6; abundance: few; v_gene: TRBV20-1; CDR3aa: CSARDGDRAYSPLHF
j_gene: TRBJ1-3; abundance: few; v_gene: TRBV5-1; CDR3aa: CASSLEGGRNTIYF
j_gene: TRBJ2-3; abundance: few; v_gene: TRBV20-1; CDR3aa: CSARSRLGAEWDTQYF
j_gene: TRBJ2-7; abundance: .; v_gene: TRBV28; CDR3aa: CASSLIRTYEQYF
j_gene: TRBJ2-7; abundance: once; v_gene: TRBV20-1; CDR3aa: CSAPLGGRSYEQYF
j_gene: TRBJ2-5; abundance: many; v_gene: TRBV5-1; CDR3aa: CASSRTGGFETQYF
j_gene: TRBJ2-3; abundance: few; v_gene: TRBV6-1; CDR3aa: CASSRAGLTDTQYF
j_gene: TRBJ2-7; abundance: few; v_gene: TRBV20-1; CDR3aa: CSARSPSPASGGYEQYF
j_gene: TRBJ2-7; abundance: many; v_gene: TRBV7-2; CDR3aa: CASSLITSGSYEQYF
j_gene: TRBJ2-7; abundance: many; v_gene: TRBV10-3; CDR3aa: CAITEIRTVYEQYF
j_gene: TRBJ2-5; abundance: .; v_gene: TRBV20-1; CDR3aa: CSARVPWLASQETQYF
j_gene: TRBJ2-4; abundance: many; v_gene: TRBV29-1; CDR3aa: CSVVGSRLAGRQNIQYF
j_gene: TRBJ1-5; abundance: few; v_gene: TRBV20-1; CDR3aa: CSALGQAAGQPQHF
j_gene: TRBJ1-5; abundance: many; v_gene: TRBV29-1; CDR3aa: CSVEVRGVNQPQHF
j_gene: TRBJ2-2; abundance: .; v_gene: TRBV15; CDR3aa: CATSRATETTGELFF
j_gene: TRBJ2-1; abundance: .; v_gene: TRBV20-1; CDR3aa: CSAHYSSGGGNEQFF
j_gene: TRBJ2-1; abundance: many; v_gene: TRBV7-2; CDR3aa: CASSSTFYNEQFF
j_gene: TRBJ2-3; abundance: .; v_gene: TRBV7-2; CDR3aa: CASSVTGEDTQYF
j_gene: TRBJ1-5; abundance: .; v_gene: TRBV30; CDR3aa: CAWATGRDQPQHF
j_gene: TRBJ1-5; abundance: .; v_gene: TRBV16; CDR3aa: CASSRASTTPQHF